A selection of T cell receptor beta chains follows, all from one sample in a study of T cell changes during pregnancy in multiple sclerosis. TCRdb's copy holds only in-frame clones and misses some; the assay was immunoSEQ multiplex PCR. The table shows under 55,000 clones, with about 89% occurring only once. The source was CD8+ T cells from peripheral blood mononuclear cells, collected after pregnancy. The receptor source for this set is a female donor with multiple sclerosis, enrolled in a pregnancy study. Each CDR3 is given with its conserved first and last residue. D genes are given only for firm matches. Clone size is not always given. Where it is, it says once, few, many or a class for expanded clones.

d_gene,j_gene,abundance,v_gene,CDR3nt,CDR3aa
NA,TRBJ1-1,NA,TRBV2,TGTGCCAGCAGTGAAGCATCAGACATGAACACTGAAGCTTTCTTT,CASSEASDMNTEAFF
NA,TRBJ1-1,NA,TRBV6-5,TGTGCCAGCAGTTACTCGGTACAGGGTATGAACACTGAAGCTTTCTTT,CASSYSVQGMNTEAFF
TRBD1,TRBJ2-7,NA,TRBV19,TGTGCCAGTAGCCCGGGACAGGGTCCCTACGAGCAGTACTTC,CASSPGQGPYEQYF
TRBD2,TRBJ2-3,NA,TRBV9,TGTGCCAGCAGCGCTCCTCCGGGGGGGGGAACAGATACGCAGTATTTT,CASSAPPGGGTDTQYF
NA,TRBJ1-5,NA,TRBV12-5,TGTGCTAGTGGTTTGTTCCAGGGCCGGCAGCCCCAGCATTTT,CASGLFQGRQPQHF
NA,TRBJ1-1,NA,TRBV6-4,TGTGCCAGCAGACTCTCCCTAGGAACTGAAGCTTTCTTT,CASRLSLGTEAFF
NA,TRBJ1-2,NA,TRBV5-5,TGTGCCAGCAGCACGACGCCCGACCCAGCGGGCTACACCTTC,CASSTTPDPAGYTF
NA,TRBJ1-2,NA,TRBV6-5,TGTGCCAGCACGGGAGGGAATGGCTACACCTTC,CASTGGNGYTF
NA,TRBJ2-3,NA,TRBV7-9,TGTGCCAGCAGCTTAGACCCTTCCCGGGAAGATACGCAGTATTTT,CASSLDPSREDTQYF
NA,TRBJ1-5,NA,TRBV5-1,TGCGCCAGCAGCTTGGTTGCATTACAGGACCCCTTATCCAATCAGCCCCAGCATTTT,CASSLVALQDPLSNQPQHF
NA,TRBJ1-5,NA,TRBV28,TGTGCCAGCAGTTTCCCTACCCTGGGGGCTAGCAATCAGCCCCAGCATTTT,CASSFPTLGASNQPQHF
NA,TRBJ1-2,NA,TRBV12-5,TGTGCTAGTGTTTCGGGGGGTAACTATGGCTACACCTTC,CASVSGGNYGYTF
NA,TRBJ1-1,NA,TRBV5-5,TGTGCCAGCAGCTTCGGGCAGGGCATCACTGAAGCTTTCTTT,CASSFGQGITEAFF
TRBD2,TRBJ2-3,NA,TRBV9,TGTGCCAGCAGCCCCAGCGGGGGCACAGATACGCAGTATTTT,CASSPSGGTDTQYF
TRBD2,TRBJ2-2,NA,TRBV4-2,TGTGCCAGCAGCCAAGATCAACTAGCGGGGGGGCCGGGCACCGGGGAGCTGTTTTTT,CASSQDQLAGGPGTGELFF
NA,TRBJ1-4,NA,TRBV10-2,TGCGCCAGCAAGAGCGGGGGAAAACTGTTTTTT,CASKSGGKLFF
TRBD1,TRBJ1-2,NA,TRBV13,TGTGCCAGCAGCTATGGGACAGGGGAAATCTATGGCTACACCTTC,CASSYGTGEIYGYTF
NA,TRBJ2-2,NA,TRBV27,TGTGCCAGCAGTTGGGGGGGCGCGGGGGAGCTGTTTTTT,CASSWGGAGELFF
NA,TRBJ1-4,NA,TRBV5-1,TGCGCCAGCAGCTTGGAGGCAGGTCCTAATGAAAAACTGTTTTTT,CASSLEAGPNEKLFF
NA,TRBJ2-1,NA,TRBV11-2,TGTGCCAGCGGGGGAGGCAGGGGAGGGAATGAGCAGTTCTTC,CASGGGRGGNEQFF
TRBD2,TRBJ2-1,NA,TRBV9,TGTGCCAGCAGCGGTACTAGCGGGGGCTCCTACAATGAGCAGTTCTTC,CASSGTSGGSYNEQFF
TRBD2,TRBJ2-3,NA,TRBV13,TGTGCCAGCAGCTCCCTTAAGGGCGGGGGGGTCACAGATACGCAGTATTTT,CASSSLKGGGVTDTQYF
NA,TRBJ1-2,NA,TRBV14,TGTGCCAGCAGCCAAGGACTATGGAGTTTTAACTATGGCTACACCTTC,CASSQGLWSFNYGYTF
NA,TRBJ2-7,once,TRBV5-1,TGCGCCAGCAGCTTGGATGCGGGGCTCTCCTACGAGCAGTACTTC,CASSLDAGLSYEQYF
TRBD1,TRBJ1-6,NA,TRBV30,TGTGCCTGGAGCGGACAGGGTGGGTCACCCCTCCACTTT,CAWSGQGGSPLHF
TRBD1,TRBJ1-5,NA,TRBV7-9,TGTGCCAGCAGCGAAGCGACAGGGGAGGGCAATCAGCCCCAGCATTTT,CASSEATGEGNQPQHF
NA,TRBJ2-2,NA,TRBV19,TGTGCCAGTAGTATCGCAGGATTGAACACCGGGGAGCTGTTTTTT,CASSIAGLNTGELFF
NA,TRBJ2-7,NA,TRBV7-6,TGTGCCAGCAGCTTTAGCACAGGGACGGTTCAAGAGCAGTACTTC,CASSFSTGTVQEQYF
NA,TRBJ2-1,few,TRBV6-4,TGTGCCAGCAGTGACTCGATACCTCCTATCGAGCAGTTCTTC,CASSDSIPPIEQFF
NA,TRBJ2-1,NA,TRBV6-5,TGTGCCAGCAGTTACTCGGCGGGCGGCACCTACAATGAGCAGTTCTTC,CASSYSAGGTYNEQFF
TRBD2,TRBJ2-7,NA,TRBV2,TGTGCCAGGGGGGTAGCGGGGGGGAGGGCCGAGCAGTACTTC,CARGVAGGRAEQYF
NA,TRBJ2-3,NA,TRBV5-1,TGCGCCAGCACCCGCGGGACCAATTCCGCCGATCGGCAGTATTTT,CASTRGTNSADRQYF